The entry below describes one T cell receptor beta chain. Antigen specificity is unknown. These data belong to a study of identical twins. TCRdb processed the 5' RACE reads anew with MiXCR; each CDR3 protein has one entry. The repertoire holds about 220,000 distinct CDR3 sequences, with 5.5% to 7.5% as singletons. V lost 4 bases, J lost 5 bases, and 18 bases lay in between. The CDR3 runs to 16 residues. Germline V gene lookup returns CDR1 MNHNS and CDR2 SASEGT. Study findings and constraints: In zero-insertion analyses, partial confounding could arise from invariant MAIT and iNKT cells. Insertions were reduced in abundant cord blood beta clonotypes but not in memory repertoires.

Separately, the same data were catalogued under a study of T cells expressing NK-cell markers. From that paper: Among the eight sequenced donors, seven tested HCMV-seropositive and one tested seronegative. Dominant NKG2C+ clonotypes accounted for about 1.0-7.0% of CD8+ T cells in about 6 donors.

The TCR comes from a woman younger than 30 in good health. The genes are TRBV6-1 and TRBJ1-5, with a tentative D call TRBD1 (6 bases). Sequencing was performed on CD8+ T cells sorted from blood. Here the CDR3 reads CASSAEGGRLYQPQHF. CDR3 in DNA: TGTGCCAGCAGTGCAGAGGGGGGCAGGCTATATCAGCCCCAGCATTTT.